The rows below give T cell receptor beta chains drawn from one sample of a study of cytotoxic CD8 clonotypes in ibrutinib-treated CLL. The protocol was immunoSEQ multiplex PCR, while the TCRdb copy is restricted to in-frame clones and leaves out a portion. The sample contains under 30,000 clones, roughly 59% of which appear only once. The material was PBMCs, obtained before ibrutinib treatment. The receptors originated from a human donor with chronic lymphocytic leukemia. Each CDR3 is given with its conserved first and last residue. The D gene is left open where the match is weak. Clone size appears in some rows only: once, few, many, or a class for an expanded clone.

J gene: TRBJ2-2
V gene: TRBV21-1
D gene: NA
clone size: few
CDR3 DNA: TGTGCCAGCAGCCAAAGGCCGGCCGGGGAGCTGTTTTTT
CDR3 protein: CASSQRPAGELFF

J gene: TRBJ1-5
V gene: TRBV18
D gene: NA
clone size: few
CDR3 DNA: TGTGCCAGCTCACCACCGGGGCAGAGCAATCAGCCCCAGCATTTT
CDR3 protein: CASSPPGQSNQPQHF

J gene: TRBJ2-1
V gene: TRBV1
D gene: NA
clone size: NA
CDR3 DNA: TGCACCAGCAGCCTGCGCGACAGGGAGTGTAATGAGCAGTTCTTC
CDR3 protein: CTSSLRDRECNEQFF

J gene: TRBJ2-3
V gene: TRBV7-9
D gene: TRBD1
clone size: few
CDR3 DNA: TGTGCCAGCAGCCCGACAGGGTTGAGCACAGATACGCAGTATTTT
CDR3 protein: CASSPTGLSTDTQYF

J gene: TRBJ1-4
V gene: TRBV19
D gene: TRBD1
clone size: NA
CDR3 DNA: TGTGCCAGTAGAGACAGGGAGGAGGAAAAACTGTTTTTT
CDR3 protein: CASRDREEEKLFF

J gene: TRBJ2-7
V gene: TRBV5-1
D gene: TRBD1
clone size: NA
CDR3 DNA: TGCGCCAGCAGCCTACTTAGGGGACAGAACTACGAGCAGTACTTC
CDR3 protein: CASSLLRGQNYEQYF

J gene: TRBJ1-2
V gene: TRBV15
D gene: NA
clone size: NA
CDR3 DNA: TGTGCCACCAGCGGACAAGACGGACTATGGGGCTACACCTTC
CDR3 protein: CATSGQDGLWGYTF

J gene: TRBJ2-7
V gene: TRBV28
D gene: NA
clone size: NA
CDR3 DNA: TGTGCCAGCACGGGGCCCTCCTACGAGCAGTACTTC
CDR3 protein: CASTGPSYEQYF

J gene: TRBJ1-4
V gene: TRBV5-6
D gene: NA
clone size: NA
CDR3 DNA: TGTGCCAGCAGCTTGTTGAGTCAGGTTGATGAAAAACTGTTTTTT
CDR3 protein: CASSLLSQVDEKLFF

J gene: TRBJ2-7
V gene: TRBV7-8
D gene: TRBD1
clone size: NA
CDR3 DNA: TGTGCCAGCAGCTTAGCTGGGGGACAGGGGCACAACGAGCAGTACTTC
CDR3 protein: CASSLAGGQGHNEQYF

J gene: TRBJ2-1
V gene: TRBV29-1
D gene: TRBD2
clone size: NA
CDR3 DNA: TGCAGCGTTGAAACTAGCGGGAGCAATGAGCAGTTCTTC
CDR3 protein: CSVETSGSNEQFF

J gene: TRBJ2-7
V gene: TRBV6-6
D gene: NA
clone size: NA
CDR3 DNA: TGTGCCAGCAGTTATAACGCAGGGGTTTCCTACGAGCAGTACTTC
CDR3 protein: CASSYNAGVSYEQYF

J gene: TRBJ1-6
V gene: TRBV6-4
D gene: NA
clone size: NA
CDR3 DNA: TGTGCCAGCAGGCCGTTTATAATTAGGATTTCGACAGGCTTTGTTTCACCCCTCCACTTT
CDR3 protein: CASRPFIIRISTGFVSPLHF

J gene: TRBJ1-1
V gene: TRBV4-1
D gene: TRBD1
clone size: NA
CDR3 DNA: TGCGCCAGCAGCCAAGTCGAGGGGGCAGTTGAAGCTTTCTTT
CDR3 protein: CASSQVEGAVEAFF

J gene: TRBJ1-2
V gene: TRBV27
D gene: NA
clone size: NA
CDR3 DNA: TGTGCCAGCAGTTGGGGGAGGGGGTCTAACTATGGCTACACCTTC
CDR3 protein: CASSWGRGSNYGYTF

J gene: TRBJ2-7
V gene: TRBV2
D gene: NA
clone size: NA
CDR3 DNA: TGTGCCAGCAGTGCATTGGTCAGGGAATCCTACGAGCAGTACTTC
CDR3 protein: CASSALVRESYEQYF

J gene: TRBJ2-1
V gene: TRBV19
D gene: TRBD1
clone size: NA
CDR3 DNA: TGTGCCAGTACTCCCAGGGGGCAGAATGAGCAGTTCTTC
CDR3 protein: CASTPRGQNEQFF

J gene: TRBJ2-2
V gene: TRBV6-5
D gene: NA
clone size: NA
CDR3 DNA: TGTGCCAGCAGTTACTCAGGGCTCACCGGGGAGCTGTTTTTT
CDR3 protein: CASSYSGLTGELFF

J gene: TRBJ2-7
V gene: TRBV5-1
D gene: NA
clone size: NA
CDR3 DNA: TGCGCCAGCAGCTCGATCGTAGACTGGGGGGTTGGCGAGCAGTACTTC
CDR3 protein: CASSSIVDWGVGEQYF

J gene: TRBJ2-2
V gene: TRBV2
D gene: NA
clone size: NA
CDR3 DNA: TGTGCCAGCAGTGAGCGGGAACACACCGGGGAGCTGTTTTTT
CDR3 protein: CASSEREHTGELFF

J gene: TRBJ2-7
V gene: TRBV6-6
D gene: NA
clone size: NA
CDR3 DNA: TGTGCCAGCAGTTACCGGCAGGGGTCAGCCTACGAGCAGTACTTC
CDR3 protein: CASSYRQGSAYEQYF

J gene: TRBJ1-2
V gene: TRBV29-1
D gene: NA
clone size: medium-sized
CDR3 DNA: TGCAGCGTTGTTGCAGGGATGGCCTATGGCTACACCTTC
CDR3 protein: CSVVAGMAYGYTF

J gene: TRBJ2-3
V gene: TRBV6-5
D gene: TRBD1
clone size: NA
CDR3 DNA: TGTGCCAGCAGTCCCACAGGGGTCACCACAGATACGCAGTATTTT
CDR3 protein: CASSPTGVTTDTQYF

J gene: TRBJ2-7
V gene: TRBV5-1
D gene: NA
clone size: few
CDR3 DNA: TGCGCCAGCAAACACATAAGCTCCTACGAGCAGTACTTC
CDR3 protein: CASKHISSYEQYF

J gene: TRBJ2-3
V gene: TRBV19
D gene: NA
clone size: NA
CDR3 DNA: TGTGCCAGTAGTATTGGAGGGACCCGCACAGATACGCAGTATTTT
CDR3 protein: CASSIGGTRTDTQYF

J gene: TRBJ1-4
V gene: TRBV6-1
D gene: NA
clone size: NA
CDR3 DNA: TGTGCCAGCAGTGAAGGAGTGGGATCTACAGGGAGGGCGCGCGAAAAACTGTTTTTT
CDR3 protein: CASSEGVGSTGRAREKLFF

J gene: TRBJ2-7
V gene: TRBV9
D gene: TRBD1
clone size: medium-sized
CDR3 DNA: TGTGCCAGCAGCCCCTGGGACAGCGCCTACGAGCAGTACTTC
CDR3 protein: CASSPWDSAYEQYF

J gene: TRBJ2-7
V gene: TRBV4-1
D gene: NA
clone size: few
CDR3 DNA: TGCGCCAGCAGCCAATCCGGAGGGAACGAGCAGTACTTC
CDR3 protein: CASSQSGGNEQYF

J gene: TRBJ2-5
V gene: TRBV6-1
D gene: NA
clone size: NA
CDR3 DNA: TGTGCCAGCAGTGCTTCAGCCGATGGTTCTGAGTACTTC
CDR3 protein: CASSASADGSEYF

J gene: TRBJ1-3
V gene: TRBV9
D gene: TRBD1
clone size: NA
CDR3 DNA: TGTGCCAGCAGCCATCCAGGGGGGTTTGGGGGTGGAAACACCATATATTTT
CDR3 protein: CASSHPGGFGGGNTIYF

J gene: TRBJ1-2
V gene: TRBV10-3
D gene: NA
clone size: NA
CDR3 DNA: TGTGCCATCAGGCCCGAGTACTATGGCTACACCTTC
CDR3 protein: CAIRPEYYGYTF

J gene: TRBJ2-1
V gene: TRBV4-1
D gene: NA
clone size: NA
CDR3 DNA: TGCGCCAGCAGCCAGATGGTCCACTCCTACAATGAGCAGTTCTTC
CDR3 protein: CASSQMVHSYNEQFF

J gene: TRBJ2-1
V gene: TRBV12-5
D gene: TRBD2
clone size: NA
CDR3 DNA: TGTGCTAGTGGTGAAGGACTAGCGGCCTACAATGAGCAGTTCTTC
CDR3 protein: CASGEGLAAYNEQFF

J gene: TRBJ1-1
V gene: TRBV19
D gene: NA
clone size: few
CDR3 DNA: TGTGCCACTAAATTGATAAGCATGAACACTGAAGCTTTCTTT
CDR3 protein: CATKLISMNTEAFF

J gene: TRBJ1-1
V gene: TRBV18
D gene: NA
clone size: NA
CDR3 DNA: TGTGCCAGCTCACTACGTGGAGGGGGGGGGCTTGACACTGAAGCTTTCTTT
CDR3 protein: CASSLRGGGGLDTEAFF

J gene: TRBJ2-1
V gene: TRBV6-1
D gene: NA
clone size: NA
CDR3 DNA: TGTGCCAGCAGTGTGGGGGGGGCCGCCAGGGAGCAGTTCTTC
CDR3 protein: CASSVGGAAREQFF

J gene: TRBJ2-7
V gene: TRBV5-1
D gene: TRBD1
clone size: NA
CDR3 DNA: TGCGCCAGCAGCTTACGGACAGGGTCGTACGAGCAGTACTTC
CDR3 protein: CASSLRTGSYEQYF

J gene: TRBJ2-1
V gene: TRBV4-1
D gene: TRBD1
clone size: NA
CDR3 DNA: TGCGCCAGCAGTTGGGGACAGGGGGTAAATGAGCAGTTCTTC
CDR3 protein: CASSWGQGVNEQFF

J gene: TRBJ2-1
V gene: TRBV7-8
D gene: TRBD2
clone size: NA
CDR3 DNA: TGTGCCAGCAGCGGGACGACTAGCGGGAGGGCCGGGCCCCACAATGAGCAGTTCTTC
CDR3 protein: CASSGTTSGRAGPHNEQFF

J gene: TRBJ2-6
V gene: TRBV29-1
D gene: NA
clone size: NA
CDR3 DNA: TGCAGCGTTGAGGAAGGGTCTGGGGCCAACGTCCTGACTTTC
CDR3 protein: CSVEEGSGANVLTF

J gene: TRBJ2-5
V gene: TRBV25-1
D gene: NA
clone size: few
CDR3 DNA: TGTGCCAGCAGTGATGATAAGACCCAGTACTTC
CDR3 protein: CASSDDKTQYF

J gene: TRBJ2-1
V gene: TRBV19
D gene: NA
clone size: NA
CDR3 DNA: TGTGCCAGTAGTATATACGGGGGGCAATCCTACAATGAGCAGTTCTTC
CDR3 protein: CASSIYGGQSYNEQFF

J gene: TRBJ1-1
V gene: TRBV27
D gene: NA
clone size: few
CDR3 DNA: TGTGCCAGCAGTCAATTAAGGGACACTGAAGCTTTCTTT
CDR3 protein: CASSQLRDTEAFF

J gene: TRBJ2-2
V gene: TRBV27
D gene: TRBD1
clone size: NA
CDR3 DNA: TGTGCCAGCAGGGACAGGGGTCTGAACACCGGGGAGCTGTTTTTT
CDR3 protein: CASRDRGLNTGELFF

J gene: TRBJ2-2
V gene: TRBV14
D gene: TRBD2
clone size: NA
CDR3 DNA: TGTGCCAGCAGCCAACGTCTAGCGGGATCCCCCACCGGGGAGCTGTTTTTT
CDR3 protein: CASSQRLAGSPTGELFF

J gene: TRBJ2-1
V gene: TRBV7-8
D gene: NA
clone size: NA
CDR3 DNA: TGTGCCAGCAGCTTAGCGTATACCCTTGATGAGCAGTTCTTC
CDR3 protein: CASSLAYTLDEQFF

J gene: TRBJ1-3
V gene: TRBV19
D gene: TRBD1
clone size: few
CDR3 DNA: TGTGCCAGTAGAATTCCCGGGACAGTGCATTTT
CDR3 protein: CASRIPGTVHF

J gene: TRBJ2-7
V gene: TRBV10-3
D gene: NA
clone size: NA
CDR3 DNA: TGTGCCATCAGTGGAGGTCGGCTAACCTACGAGCAGTACTTC
CDR3 protein: CAISGGRLTYEQYF

J gene: TRBJ2-3
V gene: TRBV10-1
D gene: NA
clone size: NA
CDR3 DNA: TGCGCCAGCAGTGAGTCGACGGACAACACAGATACGCAGTATTTT
CDR3 protein: CASSESTDNTDTQYF

J gene: TRBJ2-3
V gene: TRBV7-3
D gene: NA
clone size: few
CDR3 DNA: TGTGCCAGCAGCCCTAGGGGGGCGGGGGATACGCAGTATTTT
CDR3 protein: CASSPRGAGDTQYF

J gene: TRBJ2-1
V gene: TRBV5-1
D gene: TRBD2
clone size: NA
CDR3 DNA: TGCGCCAGCAGCCTGCTAGCGGGGGGCCTCCTCAATGAGCAGTTCTTC
CDR3 protein: CASSLLAGGLLNEQFF

J gene: TRBJ2-4
V gene: TRBV5-1
D gene: NA
clone size: few
CDR3 DNA: TGCGCCAGCAGCTTGGCGGGGGGCGTCCTGGGCAAAAACATTCAGTACTTC
CDR3 protein: CASSLAGGVLGKNIQYF

J gene: TRBJ2-2
V gene: TRBV6-1
D gene: NA
clone size: few
CDR3 DNA: TGTGCCAGCAGGGGATACACCGGGGAGCTGTTTTTT
CDR3 protein: CASRGYTGELFF

J gene: TRBJ1-3
V gene: TRBV9
D gene: NA
clone size: NA
CDR3 DNA: TGTGCCAGCAGCGTAGTTTGGGGACGGAGGGATTACTCTGGAAACACCATATATTTT
CDR3 protein: CASSVVWGRRDYSGNTIYF

J gene: TRBJ2-7
V gene: TRBV6-5
D gene: NA
clone size: NA
CDR3 DNA: TGTGCCAGCAGTTACTCGTCCGGGGTACGTGATCACGAGCAGTACTTC
CDR3 protein: CASSYSSGVRDHEQYF

J gene: TRBJ2-5
V gene: TRBV6-6
D gene: TRBD2
clone size: NA
CDR3 DNA: TGTGCCAGCACCAAACTAGCGGGAGAAGGAGAGACCCAGTACTTC
CDR3 protein: CASTKLAGEGETQYF

J gene: TRBJ2-3
V gene: TRBV2
D gene: NA
clone size: NA
CDR3 DNA: TGTGCCAGCAGTGCCGCCGAACCCCCAGATACGCAGTATTTT
CDR3 protein: CASSAAEPPDTQYF

J gene: TRBJ1-1
V gene: TRBV27
D gene: NA
clone size: NA
CDR3 DNA: TGTGCCAGCAGTTGGACCAGGGATTCTGAAGCTTTCTTT
CDR3 protein: CASSWTRDSEAFF

J gene: TRBJ2-1
V gene: TRBV10-3
D gene: TRBD2
clone size: once
CDR3 DNA: TGTGCCATCAGTGGACTAGCGGGAGGTCTCTACAATGAGCAGTTCTTC
CDR3 protein: CAISGLAGGLYNEQFF